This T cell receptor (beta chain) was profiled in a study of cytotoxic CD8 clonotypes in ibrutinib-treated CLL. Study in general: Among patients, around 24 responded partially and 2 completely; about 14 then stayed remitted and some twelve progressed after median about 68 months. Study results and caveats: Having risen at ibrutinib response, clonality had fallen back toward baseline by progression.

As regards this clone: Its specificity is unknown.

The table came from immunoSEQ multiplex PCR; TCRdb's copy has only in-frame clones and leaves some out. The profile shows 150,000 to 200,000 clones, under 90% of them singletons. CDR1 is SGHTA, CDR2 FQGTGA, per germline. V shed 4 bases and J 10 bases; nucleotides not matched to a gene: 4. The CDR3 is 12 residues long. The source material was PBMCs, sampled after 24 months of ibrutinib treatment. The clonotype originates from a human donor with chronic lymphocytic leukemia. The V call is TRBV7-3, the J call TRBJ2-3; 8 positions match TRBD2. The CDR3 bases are TGTGCCAGCAGCTATCGAGCGGGGGCGCAGTATTTT. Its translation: CASSYRAGAQYF.